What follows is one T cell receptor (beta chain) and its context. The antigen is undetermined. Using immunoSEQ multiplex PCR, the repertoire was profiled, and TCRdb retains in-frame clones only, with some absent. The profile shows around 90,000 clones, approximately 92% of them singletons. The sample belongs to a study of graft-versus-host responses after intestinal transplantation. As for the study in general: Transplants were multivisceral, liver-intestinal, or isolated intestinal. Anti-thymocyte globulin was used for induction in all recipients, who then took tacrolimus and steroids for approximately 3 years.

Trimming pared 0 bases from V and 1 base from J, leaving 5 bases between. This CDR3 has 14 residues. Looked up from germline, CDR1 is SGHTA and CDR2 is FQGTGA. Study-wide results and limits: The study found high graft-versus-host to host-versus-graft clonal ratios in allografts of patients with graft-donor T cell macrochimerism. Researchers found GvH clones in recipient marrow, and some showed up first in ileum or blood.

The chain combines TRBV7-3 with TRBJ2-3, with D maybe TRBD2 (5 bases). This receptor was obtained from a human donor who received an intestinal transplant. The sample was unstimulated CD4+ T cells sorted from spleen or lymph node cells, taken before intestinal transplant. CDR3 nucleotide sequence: TGTGCCAGCAGCTTAACTAGCGGCACAGATACGCAGTATTTT. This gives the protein CASSLTSGTDTQYF.